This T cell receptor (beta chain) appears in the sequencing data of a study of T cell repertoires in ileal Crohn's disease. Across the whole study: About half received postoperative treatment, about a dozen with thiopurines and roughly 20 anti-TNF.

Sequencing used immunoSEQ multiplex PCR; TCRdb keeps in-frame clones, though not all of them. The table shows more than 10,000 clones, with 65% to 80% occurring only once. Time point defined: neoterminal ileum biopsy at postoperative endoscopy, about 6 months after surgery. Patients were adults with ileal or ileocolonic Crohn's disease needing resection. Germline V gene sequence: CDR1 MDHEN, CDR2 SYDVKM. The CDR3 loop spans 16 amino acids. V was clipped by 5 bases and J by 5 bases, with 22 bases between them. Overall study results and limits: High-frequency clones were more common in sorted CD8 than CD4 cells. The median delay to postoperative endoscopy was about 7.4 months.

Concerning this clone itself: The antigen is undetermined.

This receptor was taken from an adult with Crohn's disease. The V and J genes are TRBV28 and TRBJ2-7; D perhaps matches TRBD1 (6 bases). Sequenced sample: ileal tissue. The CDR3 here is CASSQDSSLFGDEQYF. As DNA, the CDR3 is TGTGCCAGCAGTCAGGACAGCTCCTTGTTTGGCGACGAGCAGTACTTC.